One and the same sample provided the 20 T cell receptor beta chains below, sequenced in a study of blood T cell repertoires in COVID-19. Libraries were prepared by immunoSEQ multiplex PCR; TCRdb keeps only in-frame clonotypes and omits some of them. The sample holds about 210,000 clones, roughly four fifths seen once. Input material: PBMCs or T cells enriched from blood (not recorded which). Receptor source: a man in his forties who had recovered from COVID-19.

The chain recombines TRBV7-6 with TRBJ1-3; D is undetermined. Trimming removed 4 bases from V and 1 base from J, with 11 bases in between. The CDR3 is 15 amino acids. Germline-derived CDR1 and CDR2 are SGHVS and FNYEAQ. As DNA, the CDR3 is TGTGCCAGCAGCTGGGAAGGGAGATCTGGAAACACCATATATTTT. Protein: CASSWEGRSGNTIYF.

The chain employs TRBV4-1 and TRBJ1-2; possibly TRBD1 for D (5 bases). V lost 0 bases and J lost 8, with 19 bases in between. Germline V gene data show CDR1 as MGHRA and CDR2 as YSYEKL. The length of the CDR3 is 16 residues. The CDR3 DNA sequence: TGCGCCAGCAGCCAAGAACGGCCCCAGGGAGGGACCGGCTACACCTTC. This sequence encodes CASSQERPQGGTGYTF.

This clone appeared a single time. This chain uses TRBV3-1 (or the pseudogene TRBV3-2) with TRBJ2-1, with 12 bases matching TRBD2. The CDR3 covers 15 residues. V lost 1 base and J lost 7; bases outside the gene matches: 2. Germline V gene lookup returns CDR1 LGHDT and CDR2 YNNKEL (reference sequence). CDR3 sequence reads: CASSQGGLAGNEQFF. The DNA of the CDR3 is TGTGCCAGCAGCCAAGGAGGACTAGCGGGGAATGAGCAGTTCTTC.

This chain links TRBV2 with TRBJ1-1; no clear D. This CDR3 region has 13 residues. With 3 bases removed from V and 6 bases from J, the gap between germline ends came to 11 bases. Germline V lookup: CDR1 SNHLY, CDR2 FYNNEI. CDR3 nucleotides: TGTGCCAGCAGTGATGTAGCTGGCGCTGAAGCTTTCTTT. The encoded protein is CASSDVAGAEAFF.

The chain recombines TRBV19 with TRBJ1-2; D perhaps matches TRBD1 (6 bases). CDR1 and CDR2 from the germline V gene are LNHDA and SQIVND (reference sequence). The CDR3 consists of 15 residues. Trimming took 5 bases from V and 6 from J, leaving 19 bases between them. As DNA, the CDR3 is TGTGCCAGTAGTCCCCTACAGGGTCCCGGAGATGGCTACACCTTC. It yields the protein CASSPLQGPGDGYTF.

The genes are TRBV29-1 and TRBJ1-5; D is undetermined. Germline assignment: CDR1 SQVTM and CDR2 ANQGSEA. The V end lost 2 bases, the J end lost 6 bases, and 11 bases lay between the germline ends. There are 13 residues in the CDR3. The CDR3 DNA is TGCAGCGTTGAACAGGTAGCGGGTCAGCCCCAGCATTTT. This translates into CSVEQVAGQPQHF.

This rearrangement joins TRBV7-9 to TRBJ1-1; D possibly corresponds to TRBD1 (5 bases). This CDR3 is built from 13 residues. V lost 7 bases and J lost 4, with 13 bases in between. Germline V gives CDR1 SEHNR, CDR2 FQNEAQ (reference sequence). The CDR3 region is CASNRQSGTEAFF. CDR3 nucleotides: TGTGCCAGCAACAGACAGTCGGGCACTGAAGCTTTCTTT.

The chain has TRBV20-1 and TRBJ1-1; perhaps TRBD1 as D (6 bases). This CDR3 region has 11 residues. CDR1 DFQATT and CDR2 SNEGSKA come from the germline V gene (reference sequence). V was clipped by 5 bases and J by 9 bases, with 13 bases between them. The CDR3 sequence is CSARHRAQAFF. In DNA form, the CDR3 reads TGCAGTGCTCGCCACAGGGCCCAAGCTTTCTTT.

The chain recombines TRBV30 with TRBJ2-2; 9 positions match TRBD2. Germline V gene data show CDR1 as GTSNPN and CDR2 as SVGIG (reference sequence). J was trimmed by 7 bases and V by 3 bases; bases with no gene match: 6. The CDR3 is made up of 14 amino acids. The CDR3 sequence: CAWRRGGIGGELFF. The CDR3 DNA is TGTGCCTGGAGGCGGGGGGGCATTGGCGGGGAGCTGTTTTTT.

The V gene is TRBV6-5, the J gene TRBJ2-3; D remains ambiguous. The V end lost 7 bases, the J end lost 6 bases, and 17 bases lay between the germline ends. The CDR3 has 14 amino acids. Germline CDR1 reads MNHEY; CDR2 reads SVGAGI. The CDR3 DNA is TGTGCCAGCACCAGAACGGAGTTTCCCGATACGCAGTATTTT. This encodes CASTRTEFPDTQYF.

This clone occurred once. V usage is TRBV7-4 and J usage is TRBJ1-3, with a tentative D call TRBD1 (5 bases). Between the trimmed V and J ends, which lost 4 bases and 0 bases, there was a span of 13 bases. The CDR3 has 16 amino acids. Germline loops: CDR1 SGHVT, CDR2 SQSDAQ. The CDR3 DNA is TGTGCCAGCAGCTCGACAGATCTAAGCTCTGGAAACACCATATATTTT. It specifies CASSSTDLSSGNTIYF.

This clone was observed a handful of times. The CDR3 DNA reads as TGTGCCAGCAGCTTAATGGGACAGGGAAACACCGGGGAGCTGTTTTTT. It specifies CASSLMGQGNTGELFF. The chain combines TRBV7-2 with TRBJ2-2; 9 bases align to TRBD1. V lost 2 bases, J lost 2 bases, and 3 bases stayed unmatched. Germline-derived CDR1 and CDR2 are SGHTA and FQGNSA. The CDR3 runs 16 residues.

The chain uses TRBV6-6 and TRBJ1-6, with 7 bases fitting TRBD1. J gave up 9 bases and V 7 bases, and 9 bases lay outside the gene matches. The CDR3 is 14 residues long. Germline V gene lookup returns CDR1 MNHNY and CDR2 SVGAGI (reference sequence). CDR3 DNA: TGTGCCAGCACCGGACAGGCAACGGGTTCACCCCTCCACTTT. This sequence encodes CASTGQATGSPLHF.

The chain employs TRBV11-3 and TRBJ2-1; 11 bases agree with TRBD2. This CDR3 is 18 amino acids long. Germline V gene data show CDR1 as SGHNT and CDR2 as YENEEA. J gave up 9 bases and V 5 bases, and 18 bases lay outside the gene matches. The CDR3 protein is CASSESGTSGGRSSEQFF. CDR3 bases: TGTGCCAGCAGCGAAAGCGGGACTAGCGGAGGCCGGTCTAGTGAGCAGTTCTTC.

The chain carries TRBV10-3 and TRBJ1-1; TRBD1 matches at 11 bases. CDR1 is ENHRY and CDR2 is SYGVKD in the germline V gene. The CDR3 spans 17 residues. J was trimmed by 5 bases and V by 6 bases; bases with no gene match: 14. CDR3 coding DNA: TGTGCCATCAGCGGGGCCGGACAGGGGGCGCGAGGGACTGAAGCTTTCTTT. This codes for CAISGAGQGARGTEAFF.

The count of this clone is one. This chain uses TRBV30 with TRBJ2-1; perhaps TRBD2 as D (6 bases). The CDR3 is 14 residues long. V was cut by 3 bases and J by 3 bases, with 12 bases left in between. The germline V gene has CDR1 GTSNPN and CDR2 SVGIG (reference sequence). The CDR3 coding sequence is TGTGCCTGGAGGGGGGGACTCGTCTACAATGAGCAGTTCTTC. It specifies CAWRGGLVYNEQFF.

The chain has TRBV18 and TRBJ1-2; maybe TRBD1 (6 bases). Deletions cut 4 bases from V and 2 bases from J, with 14 bases between. The CDR3 covers 15 residues. Germline V lookup: CDR1 KGHSH, CDR2 LQKENI. Here the CDR3 reads CASSLSAGENYGYTF. As DNA, the CDR3 is TGTGCCAGCTCACTATCGGCAGGGGAGAACTATGGCTACACCTTC.

This clone was detected a few times. This sequence joins TRBV13 and TRBJ1-5; weak D call: TRBD1 (5 bases). V was trimmed by 2 bases and J by 1 base, leaving 9 bases between them. The CDR3 has 15 residues. Germline CDR1 PRHDT, CDR2 FYEKMQ (reference sequence). CDR3 residues: CASSLRQFSNQPQHF. CDR3 in DNA: TGTGCCAGCAGCTTACGACAGTTCAGCAATCAGCCCCAGCATTTT.

Written as DNA, the CDR3 is TGTGCCAGCAGCCTAACCGACAAGAACACTGAAGCTTTCTTT. Translating it yields CASSLTDKNTEAFF. This chain links TRBV7-9 with TRBJ1-1; D is unresolved. The CDR3 sequence is 14 residues long. Germline values: CDR1 SEHNR, CDR2 FQNEAQ (reference sequence). Trimming cost V 5 bases and J 1 base, with 11 bases left between them.

This sequence joins TRBV19 and TRBJ2-5; the match to TRBD2 covers 7 bases. Germline CDR1 LNHDA, CDR2 SQIVND (reference sequence). Trimming took 4 bases from V and 4 from J; bases not matched to a gene: 6. The CDR3 loop spans 14 amino acids. Written as DNA, the CDR3 is TGTGCCAGTAGTACCGGGGGACTATTAGAGACCCAGTACTTC. Translation gives CASSTGGLLETQYF.